This T cell receptor (beta chain) is from a study of beta chain features in type 1 diabetes. Study-wide findings and caveats: Whatever favoring of shorter templates PCR might show would apply equally to patients and controls.

Notes on this clone: The antigen remains undetermined.

Reverse transcribing all isolated RNA meant expressed TCRB transcripts were sequenced. Data came from immunoSEQ multiplex PCR; TCRdb stores just in-frame clones and leaves some out. This sample carries 310,000 or so clones, roughly 8% of them seen once, and the ten largest clones take less than 0.45%. The CDR3 extends over 13 amino acids. The ends were cut back, 0 bases at V and 8 bases at J, with 9 bases in the middle. Germline loops: CDR1 MNHEY, CDR2 SVGAGI. The chain joins TRBV6-5 to TRBJ2-3; D is unresolved. This TCR was recovered from a woman aged 18-29 years in good health. Sequencing used central memory CD4+ T cells from blood. Here the CDR3 DNA reads TGTGCCAGCAGTTACTCGATGTCGGTTACGCAGTATTTT. As protein: CASSYSMSVTQYF.